This section outlines one TCR beta chain sequence together with its context. Its antigen is unidentified. Libraries for TCR beta were made by quantitative 5'-RACE with molecular barcodes. TCRdb processed the 5' RACE reads anew with MiXCR; each CDR3 protein has one entry. The repertoire includes some 87,000 distinct CDR3 sequences, about 27% of them detected once, and around three fifths sits in the top ten. This sample was taken from a study of CD8 T cells in ankylosing spondylitis. Notes on the study in general: Prior work had noted some motif variants in reactive arthritis blood and synovial fluid. Significant enrichment of disease-linked clones was reported in matched ankylosing spondylitis synovial fluid.

Germline assignment: CDR1 LNHDA and CDR2 SQIVND (reference sequence). The CDR3 runs to 16 residues. Trimming cost V 3 bases and J 4 bases, with 13 bases left between them. The TCR was taken from a male donor with ankylosing spondylitis or in good health (not recorded which). The source material was blood, either unsorted or a sorted T cell fraction (not recorded which). This sequence joins TRBV19 and TRBJ1-6; possibly TRBD1 for D (5 bases). The CDR3: CASSITQGSYNSPLHF. Written as DNA, the CDR3 is TGTGCCAGTAGTATTACCCAGGGATCGTATAATTCACCCCTCCACTTT.